Here is one T cell receptor (beta chain) with its context. Its specificity is not known. J gave up 3 bases and V 5 bases, and 8 bases lay outside the gene matches. This CDR3 comprises 16 residues. In germline, CDR1 is LNHDA, CDR2 SQIVND (reference sequence). This sample is part of a study of PD-1 blockade in classical Hodgkin lymphoma. Described time point: cycle 4 day 1 (C4D1), after 5 to 7 weeks of nivolumab. The patients all showed relapse after autologous stem cell transplantation, while their brentuximab vedotin exposure varied. Thawed PBMCs underwent magnetic negative selection to yield purified CD4+ T cells. Findings and limits, study-wide: Baseline TCR diversity was reportedly lower in newly diagnosed patients than in healthy donors. It was reported as lower still in relapsed/refractory patients.

Data came from immunoSEQ multiplex PCR; TCRdb stores just in-frame clones and leaves some out. The sample has around 9,600 clones; around 79% are singletons. The specimen comprised CD4+ T cells from blood, sampled before the fourth cycle of nivolumab. This TCR was recovered from a human donor with classical Hodgkin lymphoma. This chain uses TRBV19 with TRBJ2-3, with 10 bases that match TRBD2. CDR3 nucleotide sequence: TGTGCCAGTAGTGCCCAGGGACTAGCGCTGACAGATACGCAGTATTTT. Its translation is CASSAQGLALTDTQYF.